These 8 T cell receptor beta chains originate from one sample sequenced in a study of T-cell reconstitution after alpha-beta-depleted transplantation in children. TCRbeta library construction was performed incorporating unique molecular identifiers. Using its own MiXCR run on the PCR reads, TCRdb lists one record per CDR3 protein. The sample contains about 580,000 distinct CDR3 sequences, approximately 22% of which appear only once. The sequencing used PBMCs, mostly from graft donor cells, collected 360 days after TCRalphabeta/CD19-depleted stem cell transplant. These receptor sequences come from a boy under two years old who had a stem cell transplant for acute myeloid leukemia, so the T cells may come from the graft donor.

This clonotype showed up many times. The genes are TRBV5-1 and TRBJ2-7; TRBD2 agrees at 11 bases. Per germline, CDR1 SGHRS and CDR2 YFSETQ. The CDR3 runs 14 residues. Trimming cost V 5 bases and J 4 bases; bases outside gene matches: 5. Here the CDR3 reads CASRAGTSGYEQYF. The CDR3 DNA reads as TGCGCCAGCAGAGCCGGGACTAGCGGATACGAGCAGTACTTC.

The chain carries TRBV11-1 and TRBJ2-7; no clear D gene. The CDR3 has 15 amino acids. Germline CDR1 is SGHAT and CDR2 is FQDESV (reference sequence). With 6 bases removed from V and 2 bases from J, the gap between germline ends came to 17 bases. CDR3 in amino acids: CASSRSLTPTYEQYF. The DNA for the CDR3 is TGTGCCAGCAGTCGCTCCTTGACACCAACCTACGAGCAGTACTTC. The whole variable domain, remainder taken from reference TRBV11-1 and TRBJ2-7, is EAEVAQSPRYKITEKSQAVAFWCDPISGHATLYWYRQILGQGPELLVQFQDESVVDDSQLPKDRFSAERLKGVDSTLKIQPAELGDSAMYLCASSRSLTPTYEQYFGPGTRLTVT.

This clonotype was observed a single time. This chain connects TRBV27 to TRBJ2-7; weak D call: TRBD1 (5 bases). CDR1 and CDR2 (germline): MNHEY, SMNVEV (reference sequence). This CDR3 has 11 amino acids. V was pared by 10 bases and J by 2 bases, with 9 bases between. CDR3 DNA sequence: TGTGCCATCGACAGAGCCTACGAGCAGTACGTC. Protein sequence: CAIDRAYEQYV.

V gene TRBV6-1 combines with J gene TRBJ1-5, with a tentative D call TRBD1 (6 bases). The germline gives CDR1 MNHNS, CDR2 SASEGT. With 3 bases removed from V and 6 bases from J, the gap between germline ends came to 12 bases. The CDR3 extends over 14 amino acids. CDR3 sequence (DNA): TGTGCCAGCAGTGAGTACAGGGATAGTCAGCCCCAGCATTTT. Protein: CASSEYRDSQPQHF.

This clonotype showed up many times. The chain has TRBV29-1 and TRBJ2-3; no firm D call. V was clipped by 4 bases and J by 6 bases, with 20 bases between them. The length of the CDR3 is 15 residues. Per the germline V gene, CDR1 is SQVTM and CDR2 is ANQGSEA. The CDR3 coding sequence is TGCAGCGTTGGGCATCGGGCAGGCTTTGATGATACGCAGTATTTT. Translating gives CSVGHRAGFDDTQYF.

In this sample, this clonotype turned up many times. The chain carries TRBV7-9 and TRBJ2-6, with D unresolved. V was pared by 3 bases and J by 0 bases, with 6 bases between. Per the germline V gene, CDR1 is SEHNR and CDR2 is FQNEAQ (reference sequence). The CDR3 has 15 amino acids. CDR3 sequence: CASSFRPSGANVLTF. CDR3 coding DNA: TGTGCCAGCAGCTTCCGTCCCTCTGGGGCCAACGTCCTGACTTTC. Full variable domain (outside the CDR3, taken from reference TRBV7-9 and TRBJ2-6): DTGVSQNPRHKITKRGQNVTFRCDPISEHNRLYWYRQTLGQGPEFLTYFQNEAQLEKSRLLSDRFSAERPKGSFSTLEIQRTEQGDSAMYLCASSFRPSGANVLTFGAGSRLTVL.

Ten or more counts support this clonotype. The V call is TRBV6-5, the J call TRBJ1-6; the D is unclear. Germline loops: CDR1 MNHEY, CDR2 SVGAGI. The CDR3 sequence is 14 residues long. V lost 2 bases and J 7 bases, leaving 9 bases between the germline ends. The CDR3 DNA reads as TGTGCCAGCAGTTACCAGACTCCGAATTCACCCCTCCACTTT. It specifies CASSYQTPNSPLHF.

This clonotype was detected ten times or more. This chain links TRBV12-3 or TRBV12-4 with TRBJ1-4; no clear D. V was clipped by 5 bases and J by 4 bases, with 20 bases between them. There are 17 residues in the CDR3. In DNA, the CDR3 is TGTGCCAGCAGTCAACAACCCCTTGGAGGGTATAATGAAAAACTGTTTTTT. Translating it yields CASSQQPLGGYNEKLFF.